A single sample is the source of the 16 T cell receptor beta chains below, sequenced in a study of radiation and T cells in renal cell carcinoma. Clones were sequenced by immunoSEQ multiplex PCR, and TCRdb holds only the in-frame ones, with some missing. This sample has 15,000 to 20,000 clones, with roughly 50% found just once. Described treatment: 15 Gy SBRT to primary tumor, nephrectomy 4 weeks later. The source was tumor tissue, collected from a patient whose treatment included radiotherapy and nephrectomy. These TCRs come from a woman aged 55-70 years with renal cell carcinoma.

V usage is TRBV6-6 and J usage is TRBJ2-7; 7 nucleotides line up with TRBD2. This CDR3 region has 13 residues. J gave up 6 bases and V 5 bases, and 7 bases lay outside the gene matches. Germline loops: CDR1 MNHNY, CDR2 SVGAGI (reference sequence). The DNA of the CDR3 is TGTGCCAGCAGTGGGAGGGCCCCCCCCGAGCAGTACTTC. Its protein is CASSGRAPPEQYF.

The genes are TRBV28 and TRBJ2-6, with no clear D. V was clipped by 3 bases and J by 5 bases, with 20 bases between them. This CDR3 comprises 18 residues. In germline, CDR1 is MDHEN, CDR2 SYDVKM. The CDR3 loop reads CASSLVGARGWRANVLTF. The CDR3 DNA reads TGTGCCAGCAGTTTGGTGGGTGCACGCGGCTGGCGGGCCAACGTCCTGACTTTC. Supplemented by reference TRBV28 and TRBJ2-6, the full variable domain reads DVKVTQSSRYLVKRTGEKVFLECVQDMDHENMFWYRQDPGLGLRLIYFSYDVKMKEKGDIPEGYSVSREKKERFSLILESASTNQTSMYLCASSLVGARGWRANVLTFGAGSRLTVL.

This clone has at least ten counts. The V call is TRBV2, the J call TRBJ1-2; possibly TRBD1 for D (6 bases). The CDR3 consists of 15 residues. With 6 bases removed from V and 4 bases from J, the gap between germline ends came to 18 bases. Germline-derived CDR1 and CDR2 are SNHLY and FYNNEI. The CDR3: CASRTQGTYAYGYTF. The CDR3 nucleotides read TGTGCCAGCAGGACCCAGGGGACTTACGCCTATGGCTACACCTTC.

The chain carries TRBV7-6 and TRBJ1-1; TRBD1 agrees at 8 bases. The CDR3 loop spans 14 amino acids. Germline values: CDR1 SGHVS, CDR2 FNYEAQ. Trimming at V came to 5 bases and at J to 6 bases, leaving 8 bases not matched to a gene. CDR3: CASSHETGVSEAFF. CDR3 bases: TGTGCCAGCAGCCACGAGACAGGGGTCTCTGAAGCTTTCTTT.

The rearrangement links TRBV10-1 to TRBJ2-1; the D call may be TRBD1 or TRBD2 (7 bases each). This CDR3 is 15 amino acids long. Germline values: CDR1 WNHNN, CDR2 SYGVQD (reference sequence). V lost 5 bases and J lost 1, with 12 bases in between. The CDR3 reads CASSFQGGSYNEQFF. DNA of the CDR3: TGCGCCAGCAGTTTTCAGGGGGGGTCCTACAATGAGCAGTTCTTC.

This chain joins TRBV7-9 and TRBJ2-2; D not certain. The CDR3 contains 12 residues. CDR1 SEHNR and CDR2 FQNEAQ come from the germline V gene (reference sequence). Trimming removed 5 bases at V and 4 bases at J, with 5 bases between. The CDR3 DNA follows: TGTGCCAGCAGCGGGCTCACCGGGGAGCTGTTTTTT. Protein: CASSGLTGELFF.

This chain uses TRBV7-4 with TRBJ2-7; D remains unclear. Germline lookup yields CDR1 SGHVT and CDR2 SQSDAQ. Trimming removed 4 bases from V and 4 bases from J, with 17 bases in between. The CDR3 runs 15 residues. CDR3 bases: TGTGCCAGCAGCTCTACTTGTGGAACCTTTTACGAGCAGTACTTC. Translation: CASSSTCGTFYEQYF.

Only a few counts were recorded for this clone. DNA for the CDR3: TGTGCCAGCAGACAACCGGGACGAAGTGTGTTCTTC. As protein: CASRQPGRSVFF. J is TRBJ2-1 and V is TRBV28, with D perhaps being TRBD1 or TRBD2 (5 bases each). The CDR3 has 12 residues. Germline CDR1 and CDR2: MDHEN and SYDVKM. V was pared by 6 bases and J by 15 bases, with 18 bases between.

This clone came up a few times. The CDR3 spells CASSYSSSADTQYF. For the CDR3, the DNA is TGTGCCAGCAGTTACTCGAGTAGCGCAGATACGCAGTATTTT. The chain combines TRBV6-6 with TRBJ2-3; D might be TRBD2 (5 bases). The germline V and J ends were trimmed by 0 bases and 4 bases, with 8 bases remaining between them. Germline V CDR1 and CDR2: MNHNY, SVGAGI (reference sequence). The CDR3 is 14 amino acids.

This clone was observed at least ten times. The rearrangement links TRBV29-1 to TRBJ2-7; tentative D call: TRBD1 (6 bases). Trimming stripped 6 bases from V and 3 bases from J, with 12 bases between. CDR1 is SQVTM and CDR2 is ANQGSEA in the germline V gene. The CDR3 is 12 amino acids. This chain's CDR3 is CSVRDKIYEQYF. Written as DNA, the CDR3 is TGCAGCGTAAGGGACAAGATCTACGAGCAGTACTTC.

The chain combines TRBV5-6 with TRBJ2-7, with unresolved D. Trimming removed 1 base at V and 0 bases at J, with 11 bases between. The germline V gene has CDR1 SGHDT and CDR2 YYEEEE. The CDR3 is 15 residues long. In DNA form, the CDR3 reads TGTGCCAGCAGCTTGACCCCCTTGACCTCCTACGAGCAGTACTTC. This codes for CASSLTPLTSYEQYF.

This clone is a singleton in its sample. CDR3 in amino acids: CASSSYGGGPTDTQYF. The CDR3 DNA reads as TGTGCCAGCAGCTCGTATGGCGGGGGGCCCACAGATACGCAGTATTTT. The rearrangement joins TRBV5-6 to TRBJ2-3; 8 nucleotides align to TRBD2. Trimming at V came to 3 bases and at J to 2 bases, leaving 8 bases not matched to a gene. The germline CDR1 and CDR2 sequences are SGHDT and YYEEEE. This CDR3 contains 16 residues.

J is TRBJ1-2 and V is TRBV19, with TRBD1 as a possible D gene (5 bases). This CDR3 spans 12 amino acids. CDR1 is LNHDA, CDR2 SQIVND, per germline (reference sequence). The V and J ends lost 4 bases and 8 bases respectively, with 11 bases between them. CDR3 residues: CASSTAGAGYTF. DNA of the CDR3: TGTGCCAGTAGTACCGCCGGGGCGGGCTACACCTTC.

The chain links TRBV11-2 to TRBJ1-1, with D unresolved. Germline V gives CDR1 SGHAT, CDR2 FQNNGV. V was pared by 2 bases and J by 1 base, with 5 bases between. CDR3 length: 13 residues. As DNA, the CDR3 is TGTGCCAGCAGCTTAATGACGAACACTGAAGCTTTCTTT. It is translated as CASSLMTNTEAFF.

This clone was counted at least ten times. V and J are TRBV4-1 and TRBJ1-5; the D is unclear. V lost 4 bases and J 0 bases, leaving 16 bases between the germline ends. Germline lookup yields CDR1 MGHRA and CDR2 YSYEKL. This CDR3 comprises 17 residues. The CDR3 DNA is TGCGCCAGCAGCCCCCGGTGGCAGGAGTATAGCAATCAGCCCCAGCATTTT. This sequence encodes CASSPRWQEYSNQPQHF.

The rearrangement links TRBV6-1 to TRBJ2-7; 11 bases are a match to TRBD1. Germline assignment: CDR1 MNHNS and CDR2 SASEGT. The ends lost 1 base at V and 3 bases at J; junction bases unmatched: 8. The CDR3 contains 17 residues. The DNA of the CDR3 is TGTGCCAGCAGTGAAGGGGGACCGGGACAGGGGGTCTACGAGCAGTACTTC. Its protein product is CASSEGGPGQGVYEQYF.